These 9 T cell receptor beta chains originate from one sample sequenced in a study of vaccination and CD4 T cells after COVID-19. Treatment reported: roughly 11-day PBMC culture with coronavirus spike peptide pools or control peptides (ViraFEST assay). Cultured CD4+ T cells had their DNA profiled by the Oncomine TCR Beta short-read assay. TCRdb redid the calling of the PCR reads with MiXCR, one entry per CDR3 protein. The table records about 18,000 distinct CDR3 sequences, 60% to 80% of them present only once. Their antigens remain unidentified. The sequencing input was CD4+ T cells from blood, cultured in vitro. The receptors shown here come from a human donor who had recovered from COVID-19.

The V gene is TRBV7-2, the J gene TRBJ2-3, with D perhaps TRBD2 (6 bases). Germline CDR1 reads SGHTA; CDR2 reads FQGNSA. The CDR3 has 13 amino acids. The V end was cut by 4 bases, the J end by 5 bases, with 10 bases between. The CDR3 is CASSWASEDTQYF. The CDR3 region has the DNA TGTGCCAGCAGCTGGGCTAGCGAAGATACGCAGTATTTT. The full variable domain, with the rest looked up from reference TRBV7-2 and TRBJ2-3, is GAGVSQSPSNKVTEKGKDVELRCDPISGHTALYWYRQSLGQGLEFLIYFQGNSAPDKSGLPSDRFSAERTGGSVSTLTIQRTQQEDSAVYLCASSWASEDTQYFGPGTRLTVL.

The chain has TRBV20-1 and TRBJ2-6, with D maybe TRBD1 (5 bases). The CDR3 runs to 15 residues. V was shortened by 1 base and J by 4 bases, with 11 bases between the two germline ends. Germline V gene data show CDR1 as DFQATT and CDR2 as SNEGSKA (reference sequence). The CDR3 bases are TGCAGTGCTAGAGTCTCAGGGTCCGGGGCCAACGTCCTGACTTTC. Translation gives CSARVSGSGANVLTF.

The table lists this clonotype with a few counts. The gene calls are TRBV6-1 and TRBJ1-1; TRBD1 is a possible D gene (5 bases). This CDR3 has 13 residues. Trimming took off 6 bases at V and 1 base at J, with 9 bases between the two ends. Germline CDR1 reads MNHNS; CDR2 reads SASEGT. CDR3 sequence: CASSADKNTEAFF. The CDR3 region has the DNA TGTGCCAGCAGCGCGGACAAGAACACTGAAGCTTTCTTT.

This clonotype has more than one count but fewer than ten. J is TRBJ1-2 and V is TRBV7-9, with 9 bases identical to TRBD1. The CDR3 covers 13 residues. Germline V gene data show CDR1 as SEHNR and CDR2 as FQNEAQ (reference sequence). J lost 8 bases, V lost 2 bases, and 3 bases had no gene match. CDR3: CASSLPTGGGYTF. The CDR3 DNA is TGTGCCAGCAGCTTACCGACAGGGGGAGGCTACACCTTC.

The rearrangement uses TRBV19 and TRBJ2-1; no firm D call. The CDR3 has 13 residues. The V end lost 4 bases, the J end lost 3 bases, and 7 bases lay between the germline ends. Per germline, CDR1 LNHDA and CDR2 SQIVND (reference sequence). CDR3 in DNA: TGTGCCAGTAGTACAGGTTTCTACAATGAGCAGTTCTTC. Its protein product is CASSTGFYNEQFF.

The chain is built from TRBV20-1 and TRBJ2-3; 12 bases agree with TRBD2. Germline CDR1 and CDR2: DFQATT and SNEGSKA (reference sequence). The length of the CDR3 is 12 residues. V lost 0 bases, J lost 13 bases, and 2 bases stayed unmatched. CDR3 residues: CSARDRLAGEYF. The CDR3 nucleotides read TGCAGTGCTAGAGATCGACTAGCGGGGGAGTATTTT.

J is TRBJ2-5 and V is TRBV18; TRBD1 might be the D (6 bases). This CDR3 contains 13 residues. Per germline, CDR1 KGHSH and CDR2 LQKENI. Trimming stripped 5 bases from V and 2 bases from J, with 9 bases between. The CDR3, as DNA: TGTGCCAGCTCAATAGGACAGCAAGAGACCCAGTACTTC. This codes for CASSIGQQETQYF.

This clonotype was seen a handful of times. The chain carries TRBV19 and TRBJ2-7, with D possibly matching TRBD1 (7 bases). V was clipped by 4 bases and J by 2 bases, with 15 bases between them. This CDR3 contains 15 residues. The germline gives CDR1 LNHDA, CDR2 SQIVND (reference sequence). The CDR3 DNA sequence: TGTGCCAGTAGTAGGGGGGACAGTGAAGCCTACGAGCAGTACTTC. It codes for CASSRGDSEAYEQYF.

The rearrangement links TRBV6-1 to TRBJ2-6, with unresolved D. The germline V and J ends were trimmed by 4 bases and 2 bases, with 3 bases remaining between them. Germline lookup yields CDR1 MNHNS and CDR2 SASEGT. The CDR3 loop spans 13 amino acids. CDR3 bases: TGTGCCAGCAGTGGAACTGGGGCCAACGTCCTGACTTTC. Encoded protein: CASSGTGANVLTF.